This T cell receptor (beta chain) was captured by sequencing in a study of OX40 agonist ivuxolimab in advanced cancers. Study-wide context: Each dose-escalation patient presented with hepatocellular carcinoma, melanoma, renal cell or head and neck cancer.

Study outcomes and limitations: Partial responders at 0.1-3.0 mg/kg showed near-lowest clonal expansion. The specificity for antigen of the expanded peripheral T cells was not determined. At 0.1 to 3.0 mg/kg, clonal expansion of CD4+ and CD8+ blood T cells had occurred by week 6.

As regards this clone: Antigen: not known.

The method was immunoSEQ multiplex PCR; TCRdb's version includes in-frame clones alone and lacks a portion of them. The table has about 90,000 clones, roughly 93% seen once. From germline, CDR1 is SGHVS and CDR2 FQNEAQ. V lost 4 bases to trimming and J lost 6 bases, with 13 bases between them. The CDR3 loop spans 14 amino acids. This TCR was recovered from an adult with an advanced solid tumor such as melanoma, head and neck, liver or kidney cancer. Specimen: CD4+ or CD8+ T cells sorted from blood, collected in a trial of the OX40 agonist ivuxolimab. J is TRBJ1-5 and V is TRBV7-8, with D perhaps matching TRBD1 (5 bases). CDR3 residues: CASSWDQGGQPQHF. CDR3 DNA: TGTGCCAGCAGCTGGGATCAGGGCGGTCAGCCCCAGCATTTT.